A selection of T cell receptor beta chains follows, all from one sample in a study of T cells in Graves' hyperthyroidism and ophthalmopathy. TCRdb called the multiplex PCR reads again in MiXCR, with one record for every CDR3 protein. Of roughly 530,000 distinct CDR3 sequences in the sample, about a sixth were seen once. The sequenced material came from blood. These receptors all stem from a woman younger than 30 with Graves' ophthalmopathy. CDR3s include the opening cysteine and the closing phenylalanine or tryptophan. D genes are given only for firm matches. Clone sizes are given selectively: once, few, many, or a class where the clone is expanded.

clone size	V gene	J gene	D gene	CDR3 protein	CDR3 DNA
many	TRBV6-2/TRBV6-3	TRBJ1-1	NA	CASSQGLYTEAFF	TGTGCCAGCAGTCAGGGGCTTTACACTGAAGCTTTCTTT
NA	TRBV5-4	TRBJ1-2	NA	CASSLAGPPAGESYGYTF	TGTGCCAGCAGCTTGGCGGGGCCCCCGGCGGGGGAAAGTTATGGCTACACCTTC
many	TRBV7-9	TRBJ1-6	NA	CASSSGDRALHF	TGTGCCAGCAGCTCGGGGGATAGGGCCCTCCACTTT
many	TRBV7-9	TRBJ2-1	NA	CASSRPKGSSYNEQFF	TGTGCCAGCAGCCGTCCGAAAGGCAGCTCCTACAATGAGCAGTTCTTC
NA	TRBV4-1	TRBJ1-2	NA	CASSQNTGTHEGYTF	TGCGCCAGCAGCCAAAACACCGGGACTCACGAGGGCTACACCTTC
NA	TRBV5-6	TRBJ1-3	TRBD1	CASSSFRTGVRSGNTIYF	TGTGCCAGCAGCTCTTTCCGGACAGGGGTGAGGTCTGGAAACACCATATATTTT
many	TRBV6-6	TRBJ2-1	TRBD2	CASSYGAGGGDEQFF	TGTGCCAGCAGTTACGGGGCGGGGGGCGGGGATGAGCAGTTCTTC
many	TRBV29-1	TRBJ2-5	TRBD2	CSVEDNKAGGTQYF	TGCAGCGTTGAAGATAACAAGGCGGGAGGGACCCAGTACTTC
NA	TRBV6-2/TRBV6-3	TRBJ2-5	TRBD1	CASSLLVGQGGPETQYF	TGTGCCAGCAGTCTACTCGTTGGACAGGGAGGCCCGGAGACCCAGTACTTC
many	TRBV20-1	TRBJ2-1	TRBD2	CSARKYSGGLSYNEQFF	TGCAGTGCTAGAAAGTATAGCGGGGGGCTCTCCTACAATGAGCAGTTCTTC
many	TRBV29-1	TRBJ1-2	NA	CSARPRIEEGNHGYTF	TGCAGCGCCCGACCCAGGATAGAGGAGGGGAATCATGGCTACACCTTC
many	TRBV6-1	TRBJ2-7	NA	CASGGGAGYEQYF	TGTGCCAGCGGGGGCGGTGCGGGTTACGAGCAGTACTTC
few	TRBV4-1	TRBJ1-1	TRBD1	CASSDGQGWTEAFF	TGCGCCAGCAGCGACGGACAGGGATGGACTGAAGCTTTCTTT
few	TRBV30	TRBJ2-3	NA	CAWSVILEADTQYF	TGTGCCTGGAGTGTAATCCTAGAAGCAGATACGCAGTATTTT
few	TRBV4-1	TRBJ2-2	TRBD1	CASSQVGTGGRGELFF	TGCGCCAGCAGCCAAGTTGGGACAGGGGGTCGAGGGGAGCTGTTTTTT
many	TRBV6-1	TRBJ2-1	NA	CASRKDRHNEQFF	TGTGCCAGCAGGAAAGACAGGCACAATGAGCAGTTCTTC
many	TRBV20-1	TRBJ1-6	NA	CSAAPPKGNSPLHF	TGCAGTGCCGCTCCCCCCAAGGGTAATTCACCCCTCCACTTT
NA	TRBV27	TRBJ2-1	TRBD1	CASQTQGAASYNEQFF	TGTGCCAGCCAAACACAGGGGGCAGCCTCCTACAATGAGCAGTTCTTC
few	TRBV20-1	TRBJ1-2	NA	CSARDQGRREEYGYTF	TGCAGTGCTAGAGATCAGGGGCGACGAGAGGAGTATGGCTACACCTTC
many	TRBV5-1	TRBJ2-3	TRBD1	CASSLGTGTLTDTQYF	TGCGCCAGCAGCTTGGGGACAGGGACCCTCACAGATACGCAGTATTTT
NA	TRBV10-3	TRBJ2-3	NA	CAISEGSDTQYF	TGTGCCATCAGTGAGGGGTCGGATACGCAGTATTTT
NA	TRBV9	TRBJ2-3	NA	CASSERQTVDTQYF	TGTGCCAGCAGCGAGAGACAAACGGTAGATACGCAGTATTTT
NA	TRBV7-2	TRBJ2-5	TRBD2	CASSQGTNGRVLKYF	TGTGCCAGCAGCCAGGGGACTAACGGGAGGGTCTTGAAGTACTTC
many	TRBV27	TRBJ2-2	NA	CASSFQTRGTGELFF	TGTGCCAGCAGTTTCCAGACTAGGGGCACCGGGGAGCTGTTTTTT
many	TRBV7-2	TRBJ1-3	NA	CASSLIQSSGNTIYF	TGTGCCAGCAGCTTAATTCAGTCCTCTGGAAACACCATATATTTT
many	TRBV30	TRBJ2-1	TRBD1	CAWGTGITEQFF	TGTGCCTGGGGGACAGGGATAACTGAGCAGTTCTTC
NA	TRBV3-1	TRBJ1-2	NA	CASSQGQAQHTF	TGTGCCAGCAGCCAAGGACAGGCCCAGCACACCTTC
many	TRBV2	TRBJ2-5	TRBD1	CASSEALAGGWEETQYF	TGTGCCAGCAGTGAAGCGCTAGCAGGGGGCTGGGAAGAGACCCAGTACTTC
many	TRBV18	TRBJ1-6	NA	CASSVSSYNSPLHF	TGTGCCAGCTCAGTCTCCTCCTATAATTCACCCCTCCACTTT
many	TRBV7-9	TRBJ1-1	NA	CASGSAEAFF	TGTGCCAGCGGTTCCGCTGAAGCTTTCTTT
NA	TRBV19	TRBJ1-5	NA	CASPSRIGGHQPQHF	TGTGCCAGTCCCTCACGGATAGGGGGTCATCAGCCCCAGCATTTT
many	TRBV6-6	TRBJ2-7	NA	CASSYKEGNEQYF	TGTGCCAGCAGTTACAAGGAGGGAAACGAGCAGTACTTC
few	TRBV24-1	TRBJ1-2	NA	CATSDPGRYYGYTF	TGTGCCACCAGTGACCCCGGTCGGTACTATGGCTACACCTTC
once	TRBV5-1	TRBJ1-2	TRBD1	CASTSTGGCGYTF	TGCGCCAGCACCTCGACAGGGGGATGTGGCTACACCTTC
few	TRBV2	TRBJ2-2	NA	CAGFDVSGELFF	TGTGCCGGCTTCGACGTGTCCGGGGAGCTGTTTTTT
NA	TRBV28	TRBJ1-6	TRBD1	CASSLDRVSPLHF	TGTGCCAGCAGTCTAGACAGGGTTTCACCCCTCCACTTT
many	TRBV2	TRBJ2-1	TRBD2	CASSELPSGRSYNEQFF	TGTGCCAGCAGTGAGTTGCCTAGCGGGAGGAGTTACAATGAGCAGTTCTTC
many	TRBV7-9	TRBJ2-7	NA	CASSLRGARGAEQYF	TGTGCCAGCAGCTTAAGGGGGGCGCGTGGTGCCGAGCAGTACTTC
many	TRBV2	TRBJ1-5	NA	CASSESGAGGQPQHF	TGTGCCAGCAGTGAATCAGGGGCAGGTGGTCAGCCCCAGCATTTT
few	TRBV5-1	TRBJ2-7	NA	CASSPSEYEQYF	TGCGCCAGCAGCCCCTCAGAGTACGAGCAGTACTTC
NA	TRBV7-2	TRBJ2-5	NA	CASSLESYAETQYF	TGTGCCAGCAGCTTGGAAAGCTATGCGGAGACCCAGTACTTC